The 20 T cell receptor beta chains below all came from one sample that was sequenced in a study of OX40 agonist ivuxolimab in advanced cancers. Sequenced by immunoSEQ multiplex PCR; TCRdb stores in-frame clones only, minus some. The data hold more than 70,000 clones, with approximately 91% observed a single time. Specimen: CD4+ or CD8+ T cells sorted from blood, collected in a trial of the OX40 agonist ivuxolimab. The receptors originated from an adult with an advanced solid tumor such as melanoma, head and neck, liver or kidney cancer.

CDR3 in DNA: TGCGCCAGCAGCTTGGATGAGGGTATGGGCGAGCAGTTCTTC. Protein: CASSLDEGMGEQFF. The chain joins TRBV5-1 to TRBJ2-1, with a possible D match to TRBD2 (5 bases). V gave up 0 bases and J gave up 10 bases, with 14 bases separating them. Germline V gene data show CDR1 as SGHRS and CDR2 as YFSETQ. The CDR3 runs to 14 residues.

This clone occurred a few times. The chain employs TRBV30 and TRBJ1-1, with D maybe TRBD1 (5 bases). V shed 2 bases and J shed 1 base, with 11 bases lying between them. Germline CDR1 reads GTSNPN; CDR2 reads SVGIG (reference sequence). The CDR3 has 14 residues. The CDR3 nucleotides are TGTGCCTGGAGTATCGGGACGGGGAACACTGAAGCTTTCTTT. Translated, it gives CAWSIGTGNTEAFF.

The chain is built from TRBV6-6 and TRBJ2-2; D gene ambiguous. CDR1 MNHNY and CDR2 SVGAGI come from the germline V gene (reference sequence). CDR3 length: 14 residues. Trimming shortened V by 2 bases and J by 3 bases, and 7 bases separated the two germline ends. The CDR3 nucleotides read TGTGCCAGCAGTTACCCCCAATACACCGGGGAGCTGTTTTTT. This translates into CASSYPQYTGELFF.

The genes are TRBV28 and TRBJ2-5; 15 bases match TRBD2. This CDR3 is built from 16 residues. J gave up 7 bases and V 6 bases, and 9 bases lay outside the gene matches. Germline V gene data show CDR1 as MDHEN and CDR2 as SYDVKM. CDR3 DNA sequence: TGTGCCAGCAGCATGGGACTAGCGGGAGGTTTAGGGACCCAGTACTTC. Translation gives CASSMGLAGGLGTQYF. Together with reference TRBV28 and TRBJ2-5, the CDR3 gives the full variable domain: DVKVTQSSRYLVKRTGEKVFLECVQDMDHENMFWYRQDPGLGLRLIYFSYDVKMKEKGDIPEGYSVSREKKERFSLILESASTNQTSMYLCASSMGLAGGLGTQYFGPGTRLLVL.

The CDR3 nucleotides are TGCGCCAGCAGCACCGGGACTAGCGGGAGGGCGGATACGCAGTATTTT. Protein sequence: CASSTGTSGRADTQYF. The genes are TRBV5-1 and TRBJ2-3, with 16 bases fitting TRBD2. CDR1 SGHRS and CDR2 YFSETQ come from the germline V gene. V lost 4 bases to trimming and J lost 6 bases; unmatched junction nucleotides: 5. The CDR3 is 16 residues long.

The gene calls are TRBV4-1 and TRBJ2-3; the match to TRBD2 covers 16 bases. CDR3 length: 20 residues. Germline CDR1 is MGHRA and CDR2 is YSYEKL. V shed 4 bases, J shed 0 bases, and the junction held 10 bases outside the gene matches. For the CDR3, the DNA is TGCGCCAGCAGCCCCAACGCCGGGACTAGCGGGAGGGCGAGCACAGATACGCAGTATTTT. Translation gives CASSPNAGTSGRASTDTQYF.

V gene TRBV6-5 combines with J gene TRBJ2-1; 12 positions agree with TRBD1. CDR1 and CDR2 (germline): MNHEY, SVGAGI. The ends lost 8 bases at V and 7 bases at J; junction bases unmatched: 9. The CDR3 consists of 15 residues. CDR3 sequence reads: CASGGGDRGRNEQFF. CDR3 in DNA: TGTGCCAGCGGGGGTGGGGACAGGGGGCGGAATGAGCAGTTCTTC.

The chain links TRBV9 to TRBJ2-2; D perhaps matches TRBD2 (6 bases). Trimming took off 5 bases at V and 1 base at J, with 15 bases between the two ends. Looked up from germline, CDR1 is SGDLS and CDR2 is YYNGEE. This CDR3 is built from 16 residues. The CDR3 DNA reads as TGTGCCAGCAGTAGCTCACTAGCACAGAACACCGGGGAGCTGTTTTTT. Amino acids: CASSSSLAQNTGELFF.

This sequence joins TRBV5-1 and TRBJ1-3; no reliable D call. Trimming cost V 1 base and J 4 bases, with 12 bases left between them. Germline values: CDR1 SGHRS, CDR2 YFSETQ. The CDR3 loop spans 15 amino acids. As DNA, the CDR3 is TGCGCCAGCAGCTTGACGTGGATATCGGGAAACACCATATATTTT. Protein product: CASSLTWISGNTIYF.

The chain joins TRBV15 to TRBJ1-2; D gene unclear. V shed 2 bases and J shed 4 bases, with 8 bases lying between them. Germline V gene sequence: CDR1 LNHNV, CDR2 YYDKDF (reference sequence). CDR3 length: 13 amino acids. CDR3 amino acids: CATSRRESYGYTF. As DNA, the CDR3 is TGTGCCACCAGCAGACGGGAGTCCTATGGCTACACCTTC.

The chain is built from TRBV7-2 and TRBJ2-7, with 8 bases fitting TRBD2. The CDR3 runs to 14 residues. With V trimmed by 4 bases and J by 6 bases, 8 bases remained unmatched. CDR1 and CDR2 from the germline V gene are SGHTA and FQGNSA. The CDR3 protein is CASSSSGRASEQYF. The CDR3 DNA reads as TGTGCCAGCAGCTCAAGCGGGAGAGCTAGCGAGCAGTACTTC.

This clone showed up just once. The chain is built from TRBV6-4 and TRBJ2-2, with D possibly TRBD2 on 5 matching bases. The CDR3 covers 13 residues. The V end lost 6 bases, the J end lost 5 bases, and 10 bases lay between the germline ends. Germline lookup yields CDR1 MRHNA and CDR2 SNTAGT. CDR3 DNA: TGTGCCAGCAGACCTTCGGGGACCGGGGAGCTGTTTTTT. Protein: CASRPSGTGELFF.

V gene TRBV4-3 combines with J gene TRBJ2-5, with D possibly TRBD2 on 6 matching bases. This CDR3 is built from 13 residues. V lost 1 base to trimming and J lost 9 bases, with 12 bases between them. Germline V gene lookup returns CDR1 LGHNA and CDR2 YSLEER. The DNA for the CDR3 is TGCGCCAGCAGCCAAGCTAGGAGGAGGGCCCAGTACTTC. Protein sequence: CASSQARRRAQYF.

The J gene is TRBJ2-7, the V gene TRBV6-5, with 7 nucleotides matching TRBD1. The germline V gene encodes CDR1 MNHEY and CDR2 SVGAGI. The CDR3 is made up of 14 amino acids. J lost 0 bases, V lost 7 bases, and 6 bases had no gene match. The CDR3 loop is CASTRDRSSYEQYF. The CDR3 DNA follows: TGTGCCAGCACCCGGGACAGAAGCTCCTACGAGCAGTACTTC.

V is TRBV5-1 and J is TRBJ1-1, with TRBD1 matching over 7 bases. Germline lookup yields CDR1 SGHRS and CDR2 YFSETQ. V was clipped by 4 bases and J by 0 bases; unmatched bases: 18. The CDR3 has 19 residues. CDR3 in DNA: TGCGCCAGCAGCCCTATTGTTGGGGGAAGGGGGCGCTTGAACACTGAAGCTTTCTTT. Encoded protein: CASSPIVGGRGRLNTEAFF.

J is TRBJ1-1 and V is TRBV6-1; D is possibly TRBD1 (6 bases). CDR1 and CDR2 (germline): MNHNS, SASEGT. CDR3 length: 14 amino acids. Trimming left V 10 bases short and J 1 base short, with 16 bases between. In nucleotides, the CDR3 is TGTGCCACCCCCGGGGTGACAGGGAACACTGAAGCTTTCTTT. Residues: CATPGVTGNTEAFF.

The chain uses TRBV7-2 and TRBJ2-2, with TRBD2 identical over 7 bases. This CDR3 comprises 15 residues. The V gene end was trimmed by 4 bases and the J gene end by 6 bases; junction bases not matched to a gene: 8. From germline, CDR1 is SGHTA and CDR2 FQGNSA. The CDR3 DNA sequence: TGTGCCAGCAGCTCGGGACTATCTAGATCCGGGGAGCTGTTTTTT. It yields the protein CASSSGLSRSGELFF.

This clone appeared once. The chain is built from TRBV9 and TRBJ2-1; 10 bases are a match to TRBD2. The CDR3 is 17 amino acids. In germline, CDR1 is SGDLS, CDR2 YYNGEE. The V and J ends lost 3 bases and 7 bases, in that order; junction bases with no gene match: 13. For the CDR3, the DNA is TGTGCCAGCAGCGCCCAACGAGCGGGAGGGCCTTCAAATGAGCAGTTCTTC. This codes for CASSAQRAGGPSNEQFF.

V usage is TRBV11-2 and J usage is TRBJ1-2; D gene uncertain. V dropped 1 base and J dropped 6 bases, with 6 bases sitting between them. CDR1 and CDR2 from the germline V gene are SGHAT and FQNNGV. The CDR3 totals 12 residues. CDR3 loop: CASSLGTHGYTF. As DNA, the CDR3 is TGTGCCAGCAGCTTAGGGACCCATGGCTACACCTTC.

The genes are TRBV7-2 and TRBJ2-3, with D possibly being TRBD2 (6 bases). The ends were cut back, 1 base at V and 9 bases at J, with 23 bases in the middle. This CDR3 region has 17 residues. Germline CDR1 SGHTA, CDR2 FQGNSA. This chain's CDR3 is CASSLGGTALREATQYF. CDR3 nucleotide sequence: TGTGCCAGCAGCTTAGGGGGGACGGCACTGAGGGAGGCCACGCAGTATTTT.